This TCR beta chain comes out of a study of CD8 T cells in Susac syndrome. The germline gives CDR1 KGHDR, CDR2 SFDVKD. The V gene end was trimmed by 4 bases and the J gene end by 3 bases; junction bases not matched to a gene: 10. This CDR3 contains 17 residues. A quantity of 0.5 to 1 ug RNA underwent reverse transcription using random hexamers. TCRdb redid the calling of the immunoSEQ multiplex PCR reads with MiXCR, one entry per CDR3 protein. The sample consists of some 300,000 distinct CDR3 sequences, 65% to 90% of them appearing once. This chain connects TRBV24-1 to TRBJ1-2; 10 bases line up with TRBD1. Material for sequencing was CD8+ T cells from PBMCs. This TCR derives from a human donor with multiple sclerosis. Written as DNA, the CDR3 is TGTGCCACCAGTGAACCCGGGACAGGGGATGGGGACTATGGCTACACCTTC. Amino acids: CATSEPGTGDGDYGYTF.